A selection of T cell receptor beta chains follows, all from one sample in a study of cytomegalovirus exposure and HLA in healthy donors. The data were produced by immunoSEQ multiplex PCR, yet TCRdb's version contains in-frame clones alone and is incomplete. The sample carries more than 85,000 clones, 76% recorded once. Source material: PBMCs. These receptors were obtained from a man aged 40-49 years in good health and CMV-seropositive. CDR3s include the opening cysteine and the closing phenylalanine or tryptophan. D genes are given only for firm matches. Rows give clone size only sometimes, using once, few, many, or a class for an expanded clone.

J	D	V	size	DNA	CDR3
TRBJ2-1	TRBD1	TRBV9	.	TGTGCCAGCAGCGTAGCCCCGGACAGGAACAATGAGCAGTTCTTC	CASSVAPDRNNEQFF
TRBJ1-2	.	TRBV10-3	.	TGTGCCACCCGGGACTCTCAAGATCCCCGAGGCTACACCTTC	CATRDSQDPRGYTF
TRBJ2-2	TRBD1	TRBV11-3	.	TGTGCCAGCAGCTTCTCCGGGACAGGGAACACCGGGGAGCTGTTTTTT	CASSFSGTGNTGELFF
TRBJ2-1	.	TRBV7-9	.	TGTGCCAGCAGCTCACGGCCCGACAGGCAGTTCTTC	CASSSRPDRQFF
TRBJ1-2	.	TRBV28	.	TGTGCCAGCAGGAATGGGGGGACTAACTATGGCTACACCTTC	CASRNGGTNYGYTF
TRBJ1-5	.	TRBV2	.	TGTGCCAGCAGGAACCGGGGGGCGGGCAATCAGCCCCAGCATTTT	CASRNRGAGNQPQHF
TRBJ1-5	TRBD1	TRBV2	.	TGTGCCAGCAGCCTTGACAGGGGAGGAGATCAGCCCCAGCATTTT	CASSLDRGGDQPQHF
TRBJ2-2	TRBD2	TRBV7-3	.	TGTGCCAGCAGCTTCCTAGCGGGCCCCACCGGGGAGCTGTTTTTT	CASSFLAGPTGELFF
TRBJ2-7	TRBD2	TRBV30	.	TGTGCCTGGAGTGTATCCAGCGGGGCCCCCTACGAGCAGTACTTC	CAWSVSSGAPYEQYF
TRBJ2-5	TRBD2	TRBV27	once	TGTGCCAGCGGGGGGAGACAGGGGGAACTAGCGGGAGGGCCGAAGGGGCAAGAGACCCAGTACTTC	CASGGRQGELAGGPKGQETQYF
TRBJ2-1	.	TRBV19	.	TGTGCCAGTAGTCCCGAAGGGGCGGACAATGAGCAGTTCTTC	CASSPEGADNEQFF
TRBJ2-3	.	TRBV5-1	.	TGCGCCAGCAGCTTAGCTGTAAGCACAGATACGCAGTATTTT	CASSLAVSTDTQYF
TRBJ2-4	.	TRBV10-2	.	TGCGCCAGCAGTCCCCGAGGGTGGGCCCAAAACATTCAGTACTTC	CASSPRGWAQNIQYF
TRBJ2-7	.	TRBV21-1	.	TGTGCCAGCAGCAAAATGGAGCGGGGGATTACCTACGAGCAGTACTTC	CASSKMERGITYEQYF
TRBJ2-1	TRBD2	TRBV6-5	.	TGTGCCAGCTTCCCCCTTCGGACTAGCGGGGTACGGTTCTTC	CASFPLRTSGVRFF
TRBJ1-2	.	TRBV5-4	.	TGTGCCAGCAGCCCAGAGAGGGACTATGGCTACACCTTC	CASSPERDYGYTF
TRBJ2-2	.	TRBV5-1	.	TGCGCCAGCAGCTTTGGTGAACTAGCCAGAGGGACCGGGGAGCTGTTTTTT	CASSFGELARGTGELFF
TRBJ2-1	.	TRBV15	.	TGTGCCACCAGCAGAGCTTGGGGGCAGGGTGAGCAGTTCTTC	CATSRAWGQGEQFF
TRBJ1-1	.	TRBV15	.	TGTGCCACCAGCAGACCTACAGGGTTTCGGACTGAAGCTTTCTTT	CATSRPTGFRTEAFF
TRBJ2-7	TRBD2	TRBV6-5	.	TGTGCCAGCACCCAGGGCACGGGAGGAGCCTACGAGCAGTACTTC	CASTQGTGGAYEQYF
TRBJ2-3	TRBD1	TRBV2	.	TGTGCCAGCAGCCGGGACAGGGGTACAGATACGCAGTATTTT	CASSRDRGTDTQYF
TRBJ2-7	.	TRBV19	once	TGTGCCAGTAGTAGCAGGGGCTACGAGCAGTACTTC	CASSSRGYEQYF
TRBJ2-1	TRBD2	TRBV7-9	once	TGTGCCAGCAGCCAGGGACTAGACAATGAGCAGTTCTTC	CASSQGLDNEQFF
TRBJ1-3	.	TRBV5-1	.	TGCGCCAGCAGCGTGCAACCGGGACTAATAGCTCGTTCTGGAAACACCATATATTTT	CASSVQPGLIARSGNTIYF
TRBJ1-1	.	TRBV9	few	TGTGCCAGCAGTTTCGACGGGGGAGCTTTCTTT	CASSFDGGAFF
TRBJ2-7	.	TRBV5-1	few	TGCGCCAGCAGCACCGAGACTAGCTCCTACGAGCAGTACTTC	CASSTETSSYEQYF
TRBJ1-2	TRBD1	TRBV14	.	TGTGCCAGCAGCCTACTTTTGACAGGGACAGGCTACACCTTC	CASSLLLTGTGYTF
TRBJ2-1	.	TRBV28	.	TGTGCCAGCAGTCCCACGGGGTTCACCCATGAGCAGTTCTTC	CASSPTGFTHEQFF
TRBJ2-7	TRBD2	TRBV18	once	TGTGCCAGCTCACCCGAAACGGGACTAGCGATCTACGAGCAGTACTTC	CASSPETGLAIYEQYF
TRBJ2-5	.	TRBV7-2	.	TGTGCCAGCAGCTCTAACGGGGTCCAAGAGACCCAGTACTTC	CASSSNGVQETQYF
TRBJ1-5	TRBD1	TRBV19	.	TGTGCCAGCCAGGGACAGGGCAATCAGCCCCAGCATTTT	CASQGQGNQPQHF
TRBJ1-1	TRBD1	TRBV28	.	TGTGCCAGCAGTCTTCAGGGGGCCACTGAAGCTTTCTTT	CASSLQGATEAFF
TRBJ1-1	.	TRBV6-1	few	TGTGCCAGCAGTCGGACAGAAAACACTGAAGCTTTCTTT	CASSRTENTEAFF
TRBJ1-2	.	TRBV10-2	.	TGCGCCAGCAGTGAGTCTGACGGGGGCTATGGCTACACCTTC	CASSESDGGYGYTF
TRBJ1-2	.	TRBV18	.	TGTGCCAGCTCACCCTTACAGGGCCCCAGCTATGGCTACACCTTC	CASSPLQGPSYGYTF
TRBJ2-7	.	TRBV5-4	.	TGTGCCAGCAGCTTACGCAGCTCCTACGAGCAGTACTTC	CASSLRSSYEQYF
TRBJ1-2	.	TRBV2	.	TGTGCCAGCAGTCGGGACAACAACTATGGCTACACCTTC	CASSRDNNYGYTF
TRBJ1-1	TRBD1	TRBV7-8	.	TGTGCCAGCAGCTTAGACAGGGGGCAGTGGACTGAAGCTTTCTTT	CASSLDRGQWTEAFF
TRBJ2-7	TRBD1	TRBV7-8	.	TGTGCCAGCAGCTTAGGTCAGGGGGCTCGCTACGAGCAGTACTTC	CASSLGQGARYEQYF
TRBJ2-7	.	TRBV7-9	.	TGTTCCAGCAGCTTAGTAGTGTCCGGTCGCTACGAGCAGTACTTC	CSSSLVVSGRYEQYF
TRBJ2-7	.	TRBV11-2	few	TGTGCCAGCAGCTTAGCTTGGCAGGGCGGCTCCTACGAGCAGTACTTC	CASSLAWQGGSYEQYF
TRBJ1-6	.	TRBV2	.	TGTGCCAGCAGGGAGGTGGCTGGAAATTCACCCCTCCACTTT	CASREVAGNSPLHF
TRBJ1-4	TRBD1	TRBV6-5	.	TGTGCCAGCAGTACCGGGACAGGGCGGGAAAAACTGTTTTTT	CASSTGTGREKLFF
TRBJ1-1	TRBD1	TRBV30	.	TGTGCCGGGATTAAGGGACAGGCCCGTCCGAACACTGAAGCTTTCTTT	CAGIKGQARPNTEAFF
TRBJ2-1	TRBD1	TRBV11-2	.	TGTGCCAGCAGCTATGAAACAGGGGGAGTGCGGGATGAGCAGTTCTTC	CASSYETGGVRDEQFF
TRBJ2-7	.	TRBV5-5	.	TGTGCCAGCCAGCTGGGGGGTTCCCGTTATTACGAGCAGTACTTC	CASQLGGSRYYEQYF
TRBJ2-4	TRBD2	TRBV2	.	TGTGCCAGCGGGGGGGAGGGTGGCAAAAACATTCAGTACTTC	CASGGEGGKNIQYF
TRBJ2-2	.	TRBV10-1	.	TGCGCCAGCAGCGGGAAGGGGGTCGACACCGGGGAGCTGTTTTTT	CASSGKGVDTGELFF
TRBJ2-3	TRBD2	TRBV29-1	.	TGCAGCGTTGCTGGACTAGCGGGACGGGTAGATACGCAGTATTTT	CSVAGLAGRVDTQYF
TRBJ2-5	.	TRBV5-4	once	TGTGCCAGCAGCCCGCGACCCAGGGAGACCCAGTACTTC	CASSPRPRETQYF
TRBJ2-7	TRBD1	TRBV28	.	TGTGCCAGCAGTCAGCCCGGGACAGTCCGCTACGAGCAGTACTTC	CASSQPGTVRYEQYF
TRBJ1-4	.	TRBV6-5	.	TGTGCCAGCAGTTTTGACAGTAATGAAAAACTGTTTTTT	CASSFDSNEKLFF
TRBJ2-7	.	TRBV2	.	TGTGCCAGCAGTGCCGACTCCCCCTACGAGCAGTACTTC	CASSADSPYEQYF
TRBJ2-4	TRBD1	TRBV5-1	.	TGCGCCAGCAGCTTGGGGACAGGGCAATTACTAGCCAAAAACATTCAGTACTTC	CASSLGTGQLLAKNIQYF